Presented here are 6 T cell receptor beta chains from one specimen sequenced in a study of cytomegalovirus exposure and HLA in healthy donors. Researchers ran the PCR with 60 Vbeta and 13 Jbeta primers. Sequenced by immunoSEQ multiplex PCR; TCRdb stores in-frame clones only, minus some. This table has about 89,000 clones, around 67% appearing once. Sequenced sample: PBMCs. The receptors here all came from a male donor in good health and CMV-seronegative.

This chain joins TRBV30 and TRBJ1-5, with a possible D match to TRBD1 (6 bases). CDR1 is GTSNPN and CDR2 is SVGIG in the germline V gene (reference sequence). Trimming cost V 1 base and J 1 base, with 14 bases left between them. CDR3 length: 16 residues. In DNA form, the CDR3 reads TGTGCCTGGAGTGGCCAGGGGCTTTGGAGCAATCAGCCCCAGCATTTT. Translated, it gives CAWSGQGLWSNQPQHF. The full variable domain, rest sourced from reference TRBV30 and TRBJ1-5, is SQTIHQWPATLVQPVGSPLSLECTVEGTSNPNLYWYRQAAGRGLQLLFYSVGIGQISSEVPQNLSASRPQDRQFILSSKKLLLSDSGFYLCAWSGQGLWSNQPQHFGDGTRLSIL.

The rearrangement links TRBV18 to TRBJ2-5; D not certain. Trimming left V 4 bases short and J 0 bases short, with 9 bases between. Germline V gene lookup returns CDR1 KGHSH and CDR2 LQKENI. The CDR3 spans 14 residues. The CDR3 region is CASSLNMDQETQYF. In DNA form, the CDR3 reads TGTGCCAGCTCACTCAACATGGACCAAGAGACCCAGTACTTC.

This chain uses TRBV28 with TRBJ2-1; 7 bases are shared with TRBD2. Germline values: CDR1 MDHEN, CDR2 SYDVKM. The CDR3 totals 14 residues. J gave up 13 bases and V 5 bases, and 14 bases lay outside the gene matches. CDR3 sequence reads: CASSLSTSDSSQFF. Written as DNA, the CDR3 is TGTGCCAGCAGTCTTTCAACTAGCGACTCTAGTCAGTTCTTC.

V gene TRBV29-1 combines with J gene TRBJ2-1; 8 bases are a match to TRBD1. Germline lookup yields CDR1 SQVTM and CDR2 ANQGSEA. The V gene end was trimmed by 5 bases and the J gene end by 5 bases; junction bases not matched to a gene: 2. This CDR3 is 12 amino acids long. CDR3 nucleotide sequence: TGCAGCGTTAACAGGGGGGACAATGAGCAGTTCTTC. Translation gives CSVNRGDNEQFF.

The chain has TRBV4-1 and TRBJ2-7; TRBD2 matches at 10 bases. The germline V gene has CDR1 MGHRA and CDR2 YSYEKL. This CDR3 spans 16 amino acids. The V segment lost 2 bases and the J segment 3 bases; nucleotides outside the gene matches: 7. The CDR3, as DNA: TGCGCCAGCAGCCAAAGACCAGCGGGAGGGAACTACGAGCAGTACTTC. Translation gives CASSQRPAGGNYEQYF.

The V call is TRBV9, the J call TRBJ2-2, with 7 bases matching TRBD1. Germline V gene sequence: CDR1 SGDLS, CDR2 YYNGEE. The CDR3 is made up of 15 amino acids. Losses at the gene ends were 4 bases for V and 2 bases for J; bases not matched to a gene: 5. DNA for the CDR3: TGTGCCAGCAGCCTTTGGGACAGTAACACCGGGGAGCTGTTTTTT. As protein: CASSLWDSNTGELFF.